This TCR beta chain was observed in a study of T cell responses to AZD1222 COVID-19 vaccine. The table came from immunoSEQ multiplex PCR; TCRdb's copy has only in-frame clones and leaves some out. The sample lists about 160,000 clones; about nine tenths were seen once. Germline CDR1 is SGHRS and CDR2 is YFSETQ. Trimming took 0 bases from V and 0 from J, leaving 13 bases between them. This CDR3 spans 16 amino acids. In regard to this clone: Its antigen is unknown.

Study-level points and caveats: Among the donors, most were white British and more were female, and clonal diversity was possibly underestimated. Dominant at 160-218 and 743-854, vaccine-associated CD4 TCRs also spanned spike.

The chain combines TRBV5-1 with TRBJ2-7; D is unclear. This specimen was peripheral blood, taken on day 0 of AZD1222 vaccination. This receptor was taken from an adult in good health. CDR3 loop: CASSLEIDTFSYEQYF. CDR3 in DNA: TGCGCCAGCAGCTTGGAGATAGACACTTTCTCCTACGAGCAGTACTTC.